Listed here is a single T cell receptor (beta chain). It lacks a known antigen. No much larger clone exists at a distance of one base, and base qualities are not known. This sample is drawn from a study of lymphopenia after photon versus proton radiotherapy (dated by TCRdb to the late 2010s). Some background on the complete study: The immunological effects of photon versus proton radiation therapy were compared in patients with gastrointestinal tumors who developed high-grade lymphopenia. The cohort included approximately 22 patients with gastrointestinal tumors who developed lymphopenia after receiving either photon or proton therapy. The study was designed to characterize how the impact on the immune system differs between the two radiation modalities.

V is shortened by 0 bases, J by 7 bases, and the region joining them spans 17 bases. CDR1 and CDR2, per the germline V gene, are SGHTS and YDEGEE. The CDR3 numbers 16 residues from cysteine through phenylalanine. Left in the record is the CDR3 DNA by itself, 48 bases read in frame from the first base. Beyond this particular receptor, the publication reports: The survival association was assessed only in patients who died, and better survival with proton therapy was presented by the authors as a possibility rather than a demonstrated result. Proton-treated patients stayed relatively stable during treatment, while photon-treated patients lost naive T cells and TCR diversity and gained effector/memory populations. After the lymphocyte count nadir, oligoclonal expansion, especially of CD8+ Temra cells, was observed in photon-treated repertoires, and the drop in diversity was driven by this expansion. Across the cohort, among patients who died, a greater drop in TCR diversity after the nadir was inversely correlated with overall survival time.

The protocol used for the library was the immunoSEQ multiplex PCR assay. T cell repertoires were profiled with deep sequencing of rearranged TCR beta loci together with multiparametric flow cytometry. The table comes from immuneACCESS by way of TCRdb, which keeps in-frame sequences with V and J called. Part of the clones is missing from these tables; in studies checked, under half for an unresolved V gene and the rest for unknown reasons. The sample table shows some 170,000 clones, and approximately 90% are seen once. The top ten hold about 4.7% of the sample. Rearrangement joined TRBV5-8 to TRBJ2-1, with the identity of the D gene unclear. This sequence was found in a man aged 45 to 65 with gastric cancer. Material: peripheral blood, obtained from a patient treated with photon-based radiotherapy. This receptor has the CDR3 CASSLGFWGSKNEQFF. The nucleotides are TGTGCCAGCAGCTTGGGATTTTGGGGTAGTAAGAATGAGCAGTTCTTC.